The rows below give T cell receptor beta chains drawn from one sample of a study of control samples from healthy donors and cancer patients. TCRdb's table, derived via immunoSEQ multiplex PCR, lists solely in-frame clones and lacks some. The table records roughly 400,000 clones, about 93% of them present only once. Sequencing was carried out using PBMCs. Source of these receptors: a man between 40 and 49 years old with head and neck cancer. Each CDR3 is given with its conserved first and last residue. The order of the fields is CDR3 DNA, CDR3 protein, D gene, J gene, V gene, clone size. D genes are given only for firm matches. Rows may omit the clone size; those that give it use once, few, many or a size class.

CDR3 DNA: TGTGCCAGCAGCTTAGGCAGGTCTAGCACAGATACGCAGTATTTT
CDR3 protein: CASSLGRSSTDTQYF
D gene: .
J gene: TRBJ2-3
V gene: TRBV7-9
clone size: .

CDR3 DNA: TGTGCCAGCAGCCAAGTGGGACTCCGCGACTACGAGCAGTACTTC
CDR3 protein: CASSQVGLRDYEQYF
D gene: .
J gene: TRBJ2-7
V gene: TRBV4-2
clone size: .

CDR3 DNA: TGTGCCAGCAATAGCGGGAGGGCCCCTGGGGCCAACGTCCTGACTTTC
CDR3 protein: CASNSGRAPGANVLTF
D gene: TRBD2
J gene: TRBJ2-6
V gene: TRBV28
clone size: .

CDR3 DNA: TGTGCCAGCAGCGTGACTAGCGGGGGGGCCTGGGCTGGGGCCAACGTCCTGACTTTC
CDR3 protein: CASSVTSGGAWAGANVLTF
D gene: TRBD2
J gene: TRBJ2-6
V gene: TRBV3-1/TRBV3-2
clone size: .

CDR3 DNA: TGTGCCAGCAGGATAGCCCGCGGTGGTAGTGAGCAGTTCTTC
CDR3 protein: CASRIARGGSEQFF
D gene: .
J gene: TRBJ2-1
V gene: TRBV11-1
clone size: .

CDR3 DNA: TGTGCCAGCAGTTTACCCGGGACCGCCCCTGCAGGCTACACCTTC
CDR3 protein: CASSLPGTAPAGYTF
D gene: .
J gene: TRBJ1-2
V gene: TRBV28
clone size: .

CDR3 DNA: TGTGCCAGCAGCTTAGGAACCAGTGAAGCTTTCTTT
CDR3 protein: CASSLGTSEAFF
D gene: .
J gene: TRBJ1-1
V gene: TRBV7-9
clone size: .

CDR3 DNA: TGTGCCAGTAGTATAGAGTATCCCGATTATGGCTACACCTTC
CDR3 protein: CASSIEYPDYGYTF
D gene: .
J gene: TRBJ1-2
V gene: TRBV19
clone size: .

CDR3 DNA: TGTGCCAGCAGTTTATTATCAGGGGTGGAGACCCAGTACTTC
CDR3 protein: CASSLLSGVETQYF
D gene: .
J gene: TRBJ2-5
V gene: TRBV28
clone size: .

CDR3 DNA: TGTGCCACCATTTTCCGGCGGCGATCAGAGACCCAGTACTTC
CDR3 protein: CATIFRRRSETQYF
D gene: .
J gene: TRBJ2-5
V gene: TRBV24-1
clone size: .

CDR3 DNA: TGTGCCTGGAGTCCGGGTAACACTGAAGCTTTCTTT
CDR3 protein: CAWSPGNTEAFF
D gene: .
J gene: TRBJ1-1
V gene: TRBV30
clone size: .

CDR3 DNA: TGCGCCAGCAGCGTTTCCGGGACAGCCCAAGAGACCCAGTACTTC
CDR3 protein: CASSVSGTAQETQYF
D gene: TRBD1
J gene: TRBJ2-5
V gene: TRBV5-1
clone size: .

CDR3 DNA: TGTGCCAGCAACCCCGCTTTGGGACAAAGAGAAGGGGCCAACGTCCTGACTTTC
CDR3 protein: CASNPALGQREGANVLTF
D gene: .
J gene: TRBJ2-6
V gene: TRBV6-9
clone size: .

CDR3 DNA: TGTGCCAGCAGTGTTCGTCTCAATCAGCCCCAGCATTTT
CDR3 protein: CASSVRLNQPQHF
D gene: .
J gene: TRBJ1-5
V gene: TRBV27
clone size: once

CDR3 DNA: TGTGCCAGCAGCTATTTGCCCTATAATTCACCCCTCCACTTT
CDR3 protein: CASSYLPYNSPLHF
D gene: .
J gene: TRBJ1-6
V gene: TRBV5-6
clone size: .

CDR3 DNA: TGTGTTAGTGGTACCCCAAACTCTTACGAGCAGTACTTC
CDR3 protein: CVSGTPNSYEQYF
D gene: .
J gene: TRBJ2-7
V gene: TRBV12-5
clone size: .

CDR3 DNA: TGTGCCTGGAGTGCGGTGGACGCTGAAGCTTTCTTT
CDR3 protein: CAWSAVDAEAFF
D gene: .
J gene: TRBJ1-1
V gene: TRBV30
clone size: once

CDR3 DNA: TGTGCCAGCAGCGGGACACCAGATTTGGCCCAGTACTTC
CDR3 protein: CASSGTPDLAQYF
D gene: .
J gene: TRBJ2-5
V gene: TRBV9
clone size: .

CDR3 DNA: TGTGCCTGGAGTAACAGACAGTTAGCCAAAAACATTCAGTACTTC
CDR3 protein: CAWSNRQLAKNIQYF
D gene: .
J gene: TRBJ2-4
V gene: TRBV30
clone size: once

CDR3 DNA: TGCGCCAGCAGCTTTAGGGCGGCGACTACGACGAACTACGAGCAGTACTTC
CDR3 protein: CASSFRAATTTNYEQYF
D gene: .
J gene: TRBJ2-7
V gene: TRBV5-1
clone size: .

CDR3 DNA: TGCGCCAGCAGCACTTCACTAGCGGGGGGGCGTGGCACCGGGGAGCTGTTTTTT
CDR3 protein: CASSTSLAGGRGTGELFF
D gene: TRBD2
J gene: TRBJ2-2
V gene: TRBV5-1
clone size: .

CDR3 DNA: TGTGCCAGCAGCGAGGACGGTTCGAACACCGGGGAGCTGTTTTTT
CDR3 protein: CASSEDGSNTGELFF
D gene: .
J gene: TRBJ2-2
V gene: TRBV9
clone size: .

CDR3 DNA: TGTGCCTGGCGATCCTCCTACGAGCAGTACTTC
CDR3 protein: CAWRSSYEQYF
D gene: .
J gene: TRBJ2-7
V gene: TRBV30
clone size: .

CDR3 DNA: TGTGCCACCAGCAGAGATCGGGGGGGTGGAGCAACTAATGAAAAACTGTTTTTT
CDR3 protein: CATSRDRGGGATNEKLFF
D gene: .
J gene: TRBJ1-4
V gene: TRBV15
clone size: .

CDR3 DNA: TGTGCCAGCACCACCCGGACCGGGTCGGATACGCAGTATTTT
CDR3 protein: CASTTRTGSDTQYF
D gene: .
J gene: TRBJ2-3
V gene: TRBV5-4
clone size: .

CDR3 DNA: TGTGCCAGCAGCACAAACAGGGGAGCCTACGAGCAGTACTTC
CDR3 protein: CASSTNRGAYEQYF
D gene: TRBD1
J gene: TRBJ2-7
V gene: TRBV6-5
clone size: .

CDR3 DNA: TGTGCCAGCAGCTTGGTTGGGGCCGACAATCAGCCCCAGCATTTT
CDR3 protein: CASSLVGADNQPQHF
D gene: .
J gene: TRBJ1-5
V gene: TRBV5-5
clone size: few

CDR3 DNA: TGTGCCAGCCGAGTGATTGCGAACACCGGGGAGCTGTTTTTT
CDR3 protein: CASRVIANTGELFF
D gene: .
J gene: TRBJ2-2
V gene: TRBV2
clone size: .

CDR3 DNA: TGTGCCAGCAGCATACAGGGCTTGGAGACCCAGTACTTC
CDR3 protein: CASSIQGLETQYF
D gene: .
J gene: TRBJ2-5
V gene: TRBV7-3
clone size: .

CDR3 DNA: TGTGCCAGCAGCTCAATTAAAGCGGGACAAAGAGCTTTCTTT
CDR3 protein: CASSSIKAGQRAFF
D gene: .
J gene: TRBJ1-1
V gene: TRBV5-4
clone size: .

CDR3 DNA: TGTGCCAGCAGCTATCGAACCTACGAGCAGTACTTC
CDR3 protein: CASSYRTYEQYF
D gene: .
J gene: TRBJ2-7
V gene: TRBV7-8
clone size: .

CDR3 DNA: TGCAGCGTTGAAGTCAGGGGCATCCTATACGAGCAGTACTTC
CDR3 protein: CSVEVRGILYEQYF
D gene: .
J gene: TRBJ2-7
V gene: TRBV29-1
clone size: few

CDR3 DNA: TGTGCCAGCAGCTCTTTTAGCGGGAGCTCCTACGAGCAGTACTTC
CDR3 protein: CASSSFSGSSYEQYF
D gene: TRBD2
J gene: TRBJ2-7
V gene: TRBV11-2
clone size: .

CDR3 DNA: TGTGCCAGCAGCTTAGCGCTACCGTCCTACAATGAGCAGTTCTTC
CDR3 protein: CASSLALPSYNEQFF
D gene: .
J gene: TRBJ2-1
V gene: TRBV7-2
clone size: .

CDR3 DNA: TGTGCCAGCAGTATCACCGACGGACGGGATCAGCCCCAGCATTTT
CDR3 protein: CASSITDGRDQPQHF
D gene: .
J gene: TRBJ1-5
V gene: TRBV27
clone size: .

CDR3 DNA: TGTGCCAGCAGCCGCTCTAGCGGACCATCTGATGAGCAGTTCTTC
CDR3 protein: CASSRSSGPSDEQFF
D gene: TRBD2
J gene: TRBJ2-1
V gene: TRBV3-1/TRBV3-2
clone size: .

CDR3 DNA: TGCGCCAGCAGCCAAGGTTACGGGGATTTCTCCTACGAGCAGTACTTC
CDR3 protein: CASSQGYGDFSYEQYF
D gene: .
J gene: TRBJ2-7
V gene: TRBV4-1
clone size: .

CDR3 DNA: TGTGCCAGCAGCGTAGGTTCTAATGAGCAGTTCTTC
CDR3 protein: CASSVGSNEQFF
D gene: .
J gene: TRBJ2-1
V gene: TRBV9
clone size: .

CDR3 DNA: TGTGCCAGCAGCTCAAAGACAGGGGTCGAGCAGTACTTC
CDR3 protein: CASSSKTGVEQYF
D gene: TRBD1
J gene: TRBJ2-7
V gene: TRBV7-6
clone size: .

CDR3 DNA: TGTGCCAGCCTGGGGAATCTAGATACGCAGTATTTT
CDR3 protein: CASLGNLDTQYF
D gene: .
J gene: TRBJ2-3
V gene: TRBV2
clone size: once

CDR3 DNA: TGCAGCGTTGTAAAGCGGGAGAGGGCAGATACGCAGTATTTT
CDR3 protein: CSVVKRERADTQYF
D gene: TRBD2
J gene: TRBJ2-3
V gene: TRBV29-1
clone size: .

CDR3 DNA: TGCGCCAGCAGCTTGGGGATCGGCACAGATACGCAGTATTTT
CDR3 protein: CASSLGIGTDTQYF
D gene: .
J gene: TRBJ2-3
V gene: TRBV5-1
clone size: once

CDR3 DNA: TGTGCCAGCAGCGCCGAAATCAGCGGGAGTGAGACCCAGTACTTC
CDR3 protein: CASSAEISGSETQYF
D gene: TRBD2
J gene: TRBJ2-5
V gene: TRBV9
clone size: .

CDR3 DNA: TGTGCCAGTAGTATAGTAAGAGGGTCGACTGGGGCCAACGTCCTGACTTTC
CDR3 protein: CASSIVRGSTGANVLTF
D gene: .
J gene: TRBJ2-6
V gene: TRBV19
clone size: .

CDR3 DNA: TGCGCCAGCAGCCCTCTTTTGAGGGGCTCCCCTAGCACAGATACGCAGTATTTT
CDR3 protein: CASSPLLRGSPSTDTQYF
D gene: .
J gene: TRBJ2-3
V gene: TRBV23-1
clone size: .

CDR3 DNA: TGTGCCAGCAGCTTAGCGGGTGGCTACACCTTC
CDR3 protein: CASSLAGGYTF
D gene: .
J gene: TRBJ1-2
V gene: TRBV9
clone size: once

CDR3 DNA: TGCGCCAGCAGCCAAGAGAGGGGTCGGAACACTGAAGCTTTCTTT
CDR3 protein: CASSQERGRNTEAFF
D gene: .
J gene: TRBJ1-1
V gene: TRBV4-1
clone size: .

CDR3 DNA: TGCGCCAGCAGCCAAGACGCGGGGACCTACGAGCAGTACTTC
CDR3 protein: CASSQDAGTYEQYF
D gene: .
J gene: TRBJ2-7
V gene: TRBV4-1
clone size: .

CDR3 DNA: TGTGCCAGCAGCCATACCAGGGTGATAGGAAATGAGCAGTTCTTC
CDR3 protein: CASSHTRVIGNEQFF
D gene: .
J gene: TRBJ2-1
V gene: TRBV14
clone size: once

CDR3 DNA: TGTGCCAGCAGCCTCCCTTCTAAAGATGAGCAGTTCTTC
CDR3 protein: CASSLPSKDEQFF
D gene: .
J gene: TRBJ2-1
V gene: TRBV7-3
clone size: .